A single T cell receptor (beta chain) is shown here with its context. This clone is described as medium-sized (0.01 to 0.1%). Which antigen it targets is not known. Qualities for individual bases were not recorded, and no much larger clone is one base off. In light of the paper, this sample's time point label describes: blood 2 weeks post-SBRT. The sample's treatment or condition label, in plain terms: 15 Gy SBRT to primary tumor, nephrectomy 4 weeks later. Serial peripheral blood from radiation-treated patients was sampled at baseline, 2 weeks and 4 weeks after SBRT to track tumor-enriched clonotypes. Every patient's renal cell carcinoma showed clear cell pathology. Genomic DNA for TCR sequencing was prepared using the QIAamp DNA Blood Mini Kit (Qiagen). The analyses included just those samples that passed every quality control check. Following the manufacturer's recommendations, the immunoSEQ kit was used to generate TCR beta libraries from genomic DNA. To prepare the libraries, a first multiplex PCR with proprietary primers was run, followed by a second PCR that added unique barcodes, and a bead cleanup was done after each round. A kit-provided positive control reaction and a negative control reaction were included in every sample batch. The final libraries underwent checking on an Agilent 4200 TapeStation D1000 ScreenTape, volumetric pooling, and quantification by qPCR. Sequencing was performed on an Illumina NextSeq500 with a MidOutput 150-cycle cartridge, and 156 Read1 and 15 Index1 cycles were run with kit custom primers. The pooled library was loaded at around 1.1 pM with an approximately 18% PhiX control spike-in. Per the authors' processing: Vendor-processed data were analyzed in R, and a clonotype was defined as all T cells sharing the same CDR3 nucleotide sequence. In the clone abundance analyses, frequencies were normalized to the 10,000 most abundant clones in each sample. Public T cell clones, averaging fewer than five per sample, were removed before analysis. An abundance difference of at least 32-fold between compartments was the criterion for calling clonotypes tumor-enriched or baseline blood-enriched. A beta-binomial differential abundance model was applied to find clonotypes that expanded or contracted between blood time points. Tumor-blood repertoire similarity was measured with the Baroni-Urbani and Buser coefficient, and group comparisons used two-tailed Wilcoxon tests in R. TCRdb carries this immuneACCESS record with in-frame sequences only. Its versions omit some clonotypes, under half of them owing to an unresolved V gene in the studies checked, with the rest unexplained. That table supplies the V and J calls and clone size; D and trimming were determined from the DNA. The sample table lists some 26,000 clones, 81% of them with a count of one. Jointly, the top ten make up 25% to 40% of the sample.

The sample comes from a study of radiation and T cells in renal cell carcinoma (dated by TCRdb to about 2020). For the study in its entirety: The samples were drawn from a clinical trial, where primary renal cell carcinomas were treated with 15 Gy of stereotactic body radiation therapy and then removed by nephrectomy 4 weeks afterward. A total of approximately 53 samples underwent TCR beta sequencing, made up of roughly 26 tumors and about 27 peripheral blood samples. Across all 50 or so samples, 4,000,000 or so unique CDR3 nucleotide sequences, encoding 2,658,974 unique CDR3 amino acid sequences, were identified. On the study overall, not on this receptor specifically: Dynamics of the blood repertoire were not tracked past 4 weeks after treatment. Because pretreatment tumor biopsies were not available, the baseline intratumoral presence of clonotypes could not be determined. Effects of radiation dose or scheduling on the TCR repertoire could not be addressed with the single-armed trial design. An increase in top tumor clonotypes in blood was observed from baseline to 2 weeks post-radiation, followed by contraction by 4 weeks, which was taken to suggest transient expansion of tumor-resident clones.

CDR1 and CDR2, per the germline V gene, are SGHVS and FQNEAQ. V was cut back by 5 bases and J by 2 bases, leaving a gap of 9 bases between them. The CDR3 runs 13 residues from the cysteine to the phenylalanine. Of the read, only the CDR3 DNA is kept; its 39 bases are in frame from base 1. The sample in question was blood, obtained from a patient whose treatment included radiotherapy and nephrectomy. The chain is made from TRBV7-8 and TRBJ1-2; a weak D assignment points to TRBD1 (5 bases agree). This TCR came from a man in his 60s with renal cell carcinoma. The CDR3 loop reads CASSRWGNYGYTF. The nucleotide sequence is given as TGTGCCAGCAGCCGGTGGGGGAACTATGGCTACACCTTC. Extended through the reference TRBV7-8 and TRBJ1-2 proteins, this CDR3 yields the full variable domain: GAGVSQSPRYKVAKRGQDVALRCDPISGHVSLFWYQQALGQGPEFLTYFQNEAQLDKSGLPSDRFFAERPEGSVSTLKIQRTQQEDSAVYLCASSRWGNYGYTFGSGTRLTVV.